This T cell receptor beta chain was sequenced during a study of Graves' ophthalmopathy and Graves' hyperthyroidism. Study-level points and caveats: Ophthalmopathy and stable hyperthyroidism were discriminated by a 13-signature model, with 85% to 90% sensitivity and approximately 81% specificity.

Investigators amplified TCR beta CDR3 regions from RNA transcripts. First-round RT-PCR with HTBI primers preceded a second-round multiplex PCR. A single record per CDR3 protein comes from TCRdb applying MiXCR to the multiplex PCR reads. The top ten clones hold more than 9.5% of a sample with approximately 1.2 million distinct CDR3 sequences, about two fifths of them seen once. CDR1 and CDR2 (germline): DFQATT, SNEGSKA (reference sequence). This CDR3 has 15 residues. The J segment lost 5 bases and the V segment lost 1 base, leaving 10 bases of the junction unmatched. In the case of this clonotype: Its cognate antigen is unknown.

The sequence was obtained from an adult man with Graves' hyperthyroidism. The sample comprised peripheral blood or thyroid tissue (not recorded which). The chain links TRBV20-1 to TRBJ2-5, with 7 bases matching TRBD2. CDR3 protein: CSARGMLAARETQYF. The CDR3 nucleotides are TGCAGTGCTAGAGGGATGCTAGCGGCTAGGGAGACCCAGTACTTC.